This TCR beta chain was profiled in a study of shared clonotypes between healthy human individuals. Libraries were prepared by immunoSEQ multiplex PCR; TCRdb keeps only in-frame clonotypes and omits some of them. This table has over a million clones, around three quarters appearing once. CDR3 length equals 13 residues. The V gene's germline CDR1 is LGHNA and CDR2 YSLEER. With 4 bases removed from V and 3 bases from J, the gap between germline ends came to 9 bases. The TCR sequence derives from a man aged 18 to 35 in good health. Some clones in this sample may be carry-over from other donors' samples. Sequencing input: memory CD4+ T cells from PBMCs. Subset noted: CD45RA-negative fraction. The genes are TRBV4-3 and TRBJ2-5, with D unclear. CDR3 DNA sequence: TGCGCCAGCAGCCTGGGTCCCGAAGAGACCCAGTACTTC. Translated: CASSLGPEETQYF.